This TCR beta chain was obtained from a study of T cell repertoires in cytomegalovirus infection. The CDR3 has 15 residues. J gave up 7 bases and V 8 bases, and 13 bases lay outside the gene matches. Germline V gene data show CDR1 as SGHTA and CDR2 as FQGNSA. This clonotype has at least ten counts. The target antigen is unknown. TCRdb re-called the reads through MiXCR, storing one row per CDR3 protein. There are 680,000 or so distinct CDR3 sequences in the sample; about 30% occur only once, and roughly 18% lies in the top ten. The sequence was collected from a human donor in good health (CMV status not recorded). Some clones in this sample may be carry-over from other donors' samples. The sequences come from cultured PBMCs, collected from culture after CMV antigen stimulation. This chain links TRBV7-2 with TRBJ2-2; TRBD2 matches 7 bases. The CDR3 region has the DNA TGTGCCAGCCCCGGCGGGGGAGGGCGCGGCGGGGAGCTGTTTTTT. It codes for CASPGGGGRGGELFF.